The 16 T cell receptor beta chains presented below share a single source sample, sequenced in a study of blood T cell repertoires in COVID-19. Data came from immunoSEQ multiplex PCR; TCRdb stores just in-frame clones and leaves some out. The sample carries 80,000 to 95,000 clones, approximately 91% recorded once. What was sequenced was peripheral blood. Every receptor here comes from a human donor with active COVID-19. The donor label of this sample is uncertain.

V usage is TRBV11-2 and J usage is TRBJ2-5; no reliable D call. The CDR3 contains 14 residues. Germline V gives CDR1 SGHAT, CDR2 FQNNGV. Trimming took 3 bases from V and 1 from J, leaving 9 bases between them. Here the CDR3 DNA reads TGTGCCAGCAGCTTGTCGGGTATCCAAGAGACCCAGTACTTC. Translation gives CASSLSGIQETQYF. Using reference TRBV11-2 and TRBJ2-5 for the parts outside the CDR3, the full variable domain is EAGVAQSPRYKIIEKRQSVAFWCNPISGHATLYWYQQILGQGPKLLIQFQNNGVVDDSQLPKDRFSAERLKGVDSTLKIQPAKLEDSAVYLCASSLSGIQETQYFGPGTRLLVL.

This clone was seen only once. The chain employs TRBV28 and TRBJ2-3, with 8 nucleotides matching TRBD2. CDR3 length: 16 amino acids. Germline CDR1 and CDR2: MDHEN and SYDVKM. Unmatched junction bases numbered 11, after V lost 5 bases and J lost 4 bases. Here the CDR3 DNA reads TGTGCCAGCAGTCCCCTATGGCAGCGGGGGCCAGATACGCAGTATTTT. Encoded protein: CASSPLWQRGPDTQYF.

This CDR3 is CASSYRAGDEQYF. CDR3 in DNA: TGTGCCAGCAGTTACCGGGCGGGGGACGAGCAGTACTTC. This chain joins TRBV6-5 and TRBJ2-7; 7 nucleotides align to TRBD2. Germline V gene sequence: CDR1 MNHEY, CDR2 SVGAGI. V shed 2 bases, J shed 5 bases, and the junction held 3 bases outside the gene matches. The CDR3 has 13 amino acids.

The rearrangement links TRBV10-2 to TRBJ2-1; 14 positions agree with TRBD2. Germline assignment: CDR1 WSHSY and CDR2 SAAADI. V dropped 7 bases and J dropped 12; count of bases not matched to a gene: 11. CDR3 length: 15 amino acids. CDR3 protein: CASTQGLAGDSGQFF. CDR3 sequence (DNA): TGCGCCAGCACCCAGGGACTAGCGGGGGATTCGGGGCAGTTCTTC.

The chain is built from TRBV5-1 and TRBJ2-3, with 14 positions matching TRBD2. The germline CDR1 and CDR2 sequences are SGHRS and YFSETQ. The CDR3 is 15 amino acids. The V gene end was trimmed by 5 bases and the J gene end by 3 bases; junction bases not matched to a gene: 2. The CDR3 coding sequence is TGCGCCAGCAGGCGGACTAGCGGGGGGACAGATACGCAGTATTTT. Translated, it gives CASRRTSGGTDTQYF.

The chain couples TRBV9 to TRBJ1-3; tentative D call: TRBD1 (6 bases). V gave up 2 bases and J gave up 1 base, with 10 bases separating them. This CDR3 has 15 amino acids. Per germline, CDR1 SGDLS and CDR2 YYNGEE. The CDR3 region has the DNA TGTGCCAGCAGCGTCCAAACAGGGTCTGGAAACACCATATATTTT. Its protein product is CASSVQTGSGNTIYF.

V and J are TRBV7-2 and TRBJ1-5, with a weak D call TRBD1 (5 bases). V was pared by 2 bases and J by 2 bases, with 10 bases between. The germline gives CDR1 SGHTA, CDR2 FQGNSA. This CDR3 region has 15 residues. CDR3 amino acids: CASSLLGAGNQPQHF. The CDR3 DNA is TGTGCCAGCAGCTTACTAGGGGCAGGCAATCAGCCCCAGCATTTT.

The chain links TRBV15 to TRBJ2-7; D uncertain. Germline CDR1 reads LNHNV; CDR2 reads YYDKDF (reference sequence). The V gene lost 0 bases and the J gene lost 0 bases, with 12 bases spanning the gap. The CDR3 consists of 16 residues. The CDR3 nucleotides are TGTGCCACCAGCAGAGATTTGGTGGCAGGCTCCTACGAGCAGTACTTC. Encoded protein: CATSRDLVAGSYEQYF.

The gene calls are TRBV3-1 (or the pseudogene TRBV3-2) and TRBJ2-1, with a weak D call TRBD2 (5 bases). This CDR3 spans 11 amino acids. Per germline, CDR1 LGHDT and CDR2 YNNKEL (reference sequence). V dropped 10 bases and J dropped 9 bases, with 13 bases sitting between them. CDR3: CATRAEGEQFF. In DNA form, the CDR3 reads TGTGCCACCCGAGCGGAAGGTGAGCAGTTCTTC.

The CDR3 is CASSPARDSTDTQYF. Here the CDR3 DNA reads TGTGCCAGCTCACCCGCCCGGGACAGTACAGATACGCAGTATTTT. This chain links TRBV18 with TRBJ2-3; 7 bases are shared with TRBD1. V lost 3 bases, J lost 3 bases, and 6 bases stayed unmatched. The germline CDR1 and CDR2 sequences are KGHSH and LQKENI. This CDR3 spans 15 amino acids.

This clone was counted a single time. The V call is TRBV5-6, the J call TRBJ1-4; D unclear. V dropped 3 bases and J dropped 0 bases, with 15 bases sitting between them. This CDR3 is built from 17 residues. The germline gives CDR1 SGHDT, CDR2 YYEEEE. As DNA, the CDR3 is TGTGCCAGCAGCTCACCGCCCGGGGAAGCAACTAATGAAAAACTGTTTTTT. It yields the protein CASSSPPGEATNEKLFF.

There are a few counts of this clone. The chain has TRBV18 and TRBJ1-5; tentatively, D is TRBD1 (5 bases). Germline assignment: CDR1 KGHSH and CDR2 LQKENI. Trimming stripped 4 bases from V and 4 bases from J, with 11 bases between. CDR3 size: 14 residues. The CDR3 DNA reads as TGTGCCAGCTCACGGGGCACACTTAATCAGCCCCAGCATTTT. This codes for CASSRGTLNQPQHF.

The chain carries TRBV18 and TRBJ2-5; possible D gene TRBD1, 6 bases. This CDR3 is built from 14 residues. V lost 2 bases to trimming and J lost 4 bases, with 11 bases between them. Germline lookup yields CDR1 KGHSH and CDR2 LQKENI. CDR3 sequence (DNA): TGTGCCAGCTCACCATCGGCAGGGGTAGAGACCCAGTACTTC. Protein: CASSPSAGVETQYF.

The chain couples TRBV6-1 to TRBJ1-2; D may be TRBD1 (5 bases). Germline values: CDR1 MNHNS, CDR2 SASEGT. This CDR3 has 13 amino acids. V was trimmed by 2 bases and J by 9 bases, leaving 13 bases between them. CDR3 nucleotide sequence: TGTGCCAGCAGTGAATTGGGCAGGGTACGCTACACCTTC. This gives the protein CASSELGRVRYTF.

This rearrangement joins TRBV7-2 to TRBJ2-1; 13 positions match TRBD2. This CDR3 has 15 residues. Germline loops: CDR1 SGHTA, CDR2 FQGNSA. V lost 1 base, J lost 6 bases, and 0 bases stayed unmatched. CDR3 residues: CASSLGTSGGNEQFF. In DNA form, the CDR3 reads TGTGCCAGCAGCTTAGGGACTAGCGGGGGCAATGAGCAGTTCTTC. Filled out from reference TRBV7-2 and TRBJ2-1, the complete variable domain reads GAGVSQSPSNKVTEKGKDVELRCDPISGHTALYWYRQSLGQGLEFLIYFQGNSAPDKSGLPSDRFSAERTGGSVSTLTIQRTQQEDSAVYLCASSLGTSGGNEQFFGPGTRLTVL.

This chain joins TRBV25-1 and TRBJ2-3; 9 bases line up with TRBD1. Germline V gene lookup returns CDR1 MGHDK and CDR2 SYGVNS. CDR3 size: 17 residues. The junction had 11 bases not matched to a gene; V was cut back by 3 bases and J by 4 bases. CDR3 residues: CASSDQRGDRVSDTQYF. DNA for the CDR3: TGTGCCAGCAGTGACCAGCGAGGGGACAGGGTTTCAGATACGCAGTATTTT.